This T cell receptor beta chain emerged from a study of memory CD4+ T cells and cytomegalovirus serostatus. Whole-study results and caveats: A US-trained random forest predicted CMV serostatus with median AUC about 0.92. Suggested: most of the CMV-linked TCR signature lies in CD4+ memory cells.

Per the study methods: After removing out-of-frame reads, 2.3 million or so distinct TCRbeta sequences remained. TCRdb's copy holds only in-frame clones and misses some; the assay was immunoSEQ multiplex PCR. The V and J calls and the clone size are those of that table, but D and trimming were determined from the DNA. The data contain 35,000 to 45,000 clones, roughly 85% of them singletons. As for this clone: As yet, its antigen is unknown.

Single viable CD3+CD4+CD8-CD45RO+ cells were sorted as the memory CD4+ T cells. The sequence came from an adult in good health and CMV-seropositive. Sample: memory CD4+ T cells from blood.

The CDR3 sequence: CASTDSYEQYF. The CDR3 nucleotides are TGCGCCAGCACGGACTCCTACGAGCAGTACTTC. V is TRBV5-1 and J is TRBJ2-7; D gene unclear. The V gene lost 6 bases and the J gene lost 0 bases, with 4 bases spanning the gap. Per germline, CDR1 SGHRS and CDR2 YFSETQ. The CDR3 is 11 residues long.